Listed below are T cell receptor beta chains from one sample, sequenced in a study of blood T cell repertoires in COVID-19. Produced via immunoSEQ multiplex PCR; TCRdb's table is partial and in-frame only. This sample has approximately 220,000 clones, with 80% to 90% found just once. Sequencing was performed on PBMCs or T cells enriched from blood (not recorded which). The receptor source for this set is a woman in her thirties or forties who had been exposed to COVID-19. Each CDR3 is given with its conserved first and last residue. Each record gives: V gene, J gene, D gene, clone size, CDR3 DNA, CDR3 protein. D genes are given only for firm matches. Where a row states a size, it is once, few, many or the class of an expanded clone; other rows omit it.

TRBV24-1	TRBJ2-1	.	once	TGTGCCACCAGTGATTTCCGACTTGACAATGAGCAGTTCTTC	CATSDFRLDNEQFF
TRBV6-6	TRBJ1-1	.	.	TGTGCCAGCAGTTACGGGGGCAGTCAATTTTTGGCTTTCTTT	CASSYGGSQFLAFF
TRBV5-1	TRBJ2-5	.	.	TGCGCCAGCAGCTTCCAGGGGCAGGGGGAGACCCAGTACTTC	CASSFQGQGETQYF
TRBV9	TRBJ2-1	.	.	TGTGCCAGCAGCCCCGGGGGCGGGGGCTACAATGAGCAGTTCTTC	CASSPGGGGYNEQFF
TRBV5-1	TRBJ2-3	.	.	TGCGCCAGCGGAGGACTACTTGGGGGAGATACGCAGTATTTT	CASGGLLGGDTQYF
TRBV6-1	TRBJ1-2	TRBD1	.	TGTGCCAGCAGTGAAAAGGGGACAGCTAATGGCTACACCTTC	CASSEKGTANGYTF
TRBV11-2	TRBJ1-1	TRBD1	.	TGTGCCAGCAGCCCAATTACAGGGGGCACTGAAGCTTTCTTT	CASSPITGGTEAFF
TRBV6-5	TRBJ2-1	.	.	TGTGCCAGCAGTTATCAGGGTATTGAGCAGTTCTTC	CASSYQGIEQFF
TRBV7-9	TRBJ1-1	.	.	TGTGCCAGCAGCTTAGATTCCGGGAACACTGAAGCTTTCTTT	CASSLDSGNTEAFF
TRBV3-1/TRBV3-2	TRBJ1-3	.	.	TGTGCCAGCAGCCCCGGCCCACGGGCCATATATTTT	CASSPGPRAIYF
TRBV19	TRBJ1-1	.	.	TGTGCCAGTACCCGTCAGTCCCCCACTGAAGCTTTCTTT	CASTRQSPTEAFF
TRBV28	TRBJ2-7	TRBD1	.	TGTGCCAGCAGTACCAGACAGGGGGCAGCGTACGAGCAGTACTTC	CASSTRQGAAYEQYF
TRBV7-7	TRBJ2-1	TRBD1	.	TGTGCTAGCAGCCTCCAAGGGACAGGGGGCTACAATGAGCAGTTCTTC	CASSLQGTGGYNEQFF
TRBV4-3	TRBJ1-2	TRBD1	.	TGCGCCAGCAGCCAAGATTATGGGACAGAGGTCGGCGGCTACACCTTC	CASSQDYGTEVGGYTF
TRBV11-2	TRBJ2-7	TRBD2	once	TGTGCCAGCAGCCTTAGCGGGGGCGTTACCTACGAGCAGTACTTC	CASSLSGGVTYEQYF
TRBV19	TRBJ1-1	.	once	TGTGCCAGTAGTATTGGGACAACTGAAGCTTTCTTT	CASSIGTTEAFF
TRBV18	TRBJ2-1	TRBD2	.	TGTGCCAGCTCAGTACCTAGCGGGGGGGCGAATGAGCAGTTCTTC	CASSVPSGGANEQFF
TRBV6-5	TRBJ1-5	TRBD1	.	TGTGCCAGCAGTTCTCGACAGGGGAATCAGCCCCAGCATTTT	CASSSRQGNQPQHF
TRBV11-1	TRBJ2-5	TRBD2	.	TGTGCCAGCAGCTTAGGCGGGGGCCAAGAGACCCAGTACTTC	CASSLGGGQETQYF
TRBV2	TRBJ2-5	.	.	TGTGCCAGCACTCTCCGTCCCCAAGAGACCCAGTACTTC	CASTLRPQETQYF
TRBV7-8	TRBJ2-3	TRBD2	.	TGTGCCAGCAGCCGAGTGTCCAGCGGGGGCACAGATACGCAGTATTTT	CASSRVSSGGTDTQYF
TRBV15	TRBJ2-7	.	.	TGTGCCACCAGCAGAGATTGGAGCTCCTACGAGCAGTACTTC	CATSRDWSSYEQYF
TRBV19	TRBJ1-2	.	once	TGTGCCAGTAGTCCCTCGGCGGGGTATGGCTACACCTTC	CASSPSAGYGYTF
TRBV19	TRBJ1-6	TRBD1	.	TGTGCCAGCCGGGACAGGGGGCAAACCTATAATTCACCCCTCCACTTT	CASRDRGQTYNSPLHF
TRBV27	TRBJ2-1	.	.	TGTGCCAGCAGTTCCCCGGGCAATGAGCAGTTCTTC	CASSSPGNEQFF
TRBV30	TRBJ1-3	.	.	TGTGCCTGGAGCCAGGATAGCTCTGGAAACACCATATATTTT	CAWSQDSSGNTIYF
TRBV19	TRBJ1-1	.	.	TGTGCCAGTAGTCAATCACAGGTCCGTTTGGAAGCTTTCTTT	CASSQSQVRLEAFF
TRBV5-1	TRBJ2-2	.	few	TGCGCCAGCAGCCCCGGGACAACGAACACCGGGGAGCTGTTTTTT	CASSPGTTNTGELFF